What follows are 13 T cell receptor beta chains derived from one specimen sequenced in a study of cytomegalovirus exposure and HLA in healthy donors. A multiplex PCR was run with 60 Vbeta primers and 13 Jbeta primers. TCRdb's copy holds only in-frame clones and misses some; the assay was immunoSEQ multiplex PCR. The profile shows fewer than 200,000 clones, about 86% of them singletons. Sequencing was done on a sample of PBMCs. Receptors originate from a middle-aged man in good health and CMV-seropositive.

V is TRBV7-2 and J is TRBJ2-7, with D maybe TRBD1 (5 bases). The length of the CDR3 is 17 residues. Germline V gene data show CDR1 as SGHTA and CDR2 as FQGNSA. Trimming pared 1 base from V and 1 base from J, leaving 17 bases between. The CDR3 coding sequence is TGTGCCAGCAGCTTAGACCTTTTCGCGGACAATTCCTACGAGCAGTACTTC. Translating it yields CASSLDLFADNSYEQYF.

This chain links TRBV4-1 with TRBJ2-2; 7 nucleotides line up with TRBD2. The J segment lost 2 bases and the V segment lost 0 bases, leaving 6 bases of the junction unmatched. The germline gives CDR1 MGHRA, CDR2 YSYEKL. The CDR3 is 17 amino acids. This chain's CDR3 is CASSQEGAGSNTGELFF. The CDR3 bases are TGCGCCAGCAGCCAAGAGGGAGCGGGAAGTAACACCGGGGAGCTGTTTTTT.

The gene calls are TRBV7-2 and TRBJ1-2, with TRBD1 matching 7 bases. J gave up 4 bases and V 5 bases, and 13 bases lay outside the gene matches. This CDR3 region has 16 residues. Germline V lookup: CDR1 SGHTA, CDR2 FQGNSA. The CDR3 region is CASSPLPRGASYGYTF. CDR3 in DNA: TGTGCCAGCAGCCCACTACCCAGGGGGGCTTCCTATGGCTACACCTTC.

This chain joins TRBV4-1 and TRBJ2-3; D is unresolved. The CDR3 has 15 residues. The germline V and J ends were trimmed by 0 bases and 0 bases, with 7 bases remaining between them. Germline lookup yields CDR1 MGHRA and CDR2 YSYEKL. CDR3 in amino acids: CASSQEHPSTDTQYF. The CDR3 coding sequence is TGCGCCAGCAGCCAAGAACACCCGAGCACAGATACGCAGTATTTT.

This clone was recorded only once. The chain employs TRBV5-6 and TRBJ2-2, with 13 bases matching TRBD2. CDR3 length: 15 amino acids. V trimming: 4 bases; J trimming: 3 bases; junction bases outside the gene matches: 0. Germline assignment: CDR1 SGHDT and CDR2 YYEEEE. The CDR3 protein is CASSGLAGDTGELFF. DNA for the CDR3: TGTGCCAGCAGCGGACTAGCGGGAGACACCGGGGAGCTGTTTTTT.

This clone was seen a handful of times. CDR3 bases: TGCGCCAGCAGCTTGGCCACAGGGGCCGTGAACACTGAAGCTTTCTTT. The encoded protein is CASSLATGAVNTEAFF. The chain has TRBV5-1 and TRBJ1-1, with 7 nucleotides matching TRBD1. J gave up 0 bases and V 0 bases, and 5 bases lay outside the gene matches. The CDR3 runs 16 residues. Germline V gene sequence: CDR1 SGHRS, CDR2 YFSETQ.

This clone occurred a few times. The chain carries TRBV30 and TRBJ1-4; the D gene is possibly TRBD1 (6 bases). Trimming took off 5 bases at V and 8 bases at J, with 15 bases between the two ends. The CDR3 contains 13 residues. The germline CDR1 and CDR2 sequences are GTSNPN and SVGIG (reference sequence). This CDR3 reads CAWEGGAREKLFF. In DNA, the CDR3 is TGTGCCTGGGAGGGGGGGGCACGAGAAAAACTGTTTTTT.

This clone was seen only a few times. J is TRBJ1-5 and V is TRBV19; D possibly corresponds to TRBD1 (5 bases). The V gene's germline CDR1 is LNHDA and CDR2 SQIVND (reference sequence). V lost 3 bases and J lost 6, with 12 bases in between. The CDR3 extends over 14 amino acids. CDR3 nucleotides: TGTGCCAGTAGTATTGGTACTGGGGCTCAGCCCCAGCATTTT. Translated: CASSIGTGAQPQHF.

This clone was detected a few times. V and J are TRBV29-1 and TRBJ2-5, with D maybe TRBD2 (5 bases). The CDR3 covers 12 residues. Germline assignment: CDR1 SQVTM and CDR2 ANQGSEA. V was shortened by 8 bases and J by 1 base, with 11 bases between the two germline ends. The chain's CDR3 is CSSRAGQETQYF. CDR3 bases: TGCAGCTCGAGGGCAGGCCAAGAGACCCAGTACTTC.

The CDR3 sequence: CASSQDRRGYTF. In DNA, the CDR3 is TGTGCCAGCAGCCAAGATCGGAGAGGCTACACCTTC. This chain joins TRBV14 and TRBJ1-2, with unresolved D. CDR3 length: 12 amino acids. The germline V and J ends were trimmed by 0 bases and 8 bases, with 7 bases remaining between them. CDR1 and CDR2 from the germline V gene are SGHDN and FVKESK.

V is TRBV9 and J is TRBJ2-7; D possibly corresponds to TRBD1 (5 bases). The CDR3 runs 14 residues. Trimming removed 4 bases from V and 2 bases from J, with 13 bases in between. CDR1 and CDR2 (germline): SGDLS, YYNGEE. The CDR3 reads CASSPQGSTYEQYF. As DNA, the CDR3 is TGTGCCAGCAGCCCCCAGGGAAGCACCTACGAGCAGTACTTC.

The chain is built from TRBV27 and TRBJ1-5, with D unclear. Germline CDR1 is MNHEY and CDR2 is SMNVEV (reference sequence). V gave up 2 bases and J gave up 4 bases, with 12 bases separating them. The CDR3 consists of 15 residues. CDR3 nucleotides: TGTGCCAGCAGTTTAAAGGCGACGGGAAATCAGCCCCAGCATTTT. Protein sequence: CASSLKATGNQPQHF.

The count of this clone is one. This sequence joins TRBV30 and TRBJ2-1; TRBD2 aligns across 10 bases. The CDR3 covers 12 residues. Per the germline V gene, CDR1 is GTSNPN and CDR2 is SVGIG (reference sequence). V shed 4 bases, J shed 9 bases, and the junction held 3 bases outside the gene matches. CDR3 region: CAWIVAGGEQFF. CDR3 bases: TGTGCCTGGATTGTAGCGGGAGGTGAGCAGTTCTTC.